The 31 T cell receptor beta chains given below trace back to one sample, sequenced in a study of control samples from healthy donors and cancer patients. The method was immunoSEQ multiplex PCR; TCRdb's version includes in-frame clones alone and lacks a portion of them. Among about 160,000 clones listed, 70% to 90% were seen once. The sequenced material came from blood. The receptors derive from a man aged 25-40 years in good health.

This clone came up a few times. The V call is TRBV3-1 (or the pseudogene TRBV3-2), the J call TRBJ2-7; the match to TRBD2 covers 9 bases. This CDR3 has 19 amino acids. The germline V gene encodes CDR1 LGHDT and CDR2 YNNKEL (reference sequence). V lost 0 bases, J lost 8 bases, and 20 bases stayed unmatched. CDR3 sequence (DNA): TGTGCCAGCAGCCAAGAGGGGAGGGCTAGCGGGACCGACTTACGAAAGCAGTACTTC. It specifies CASSQEGRASGTDLRKQYF.

The rearrangement links TRBV29-1 to TRBJ1-1; no firm D call. Trimming took off 1 base at V and 8 bases at J, with 11 bases between the two ends. This CDR3 region has 12 residues. CDR1 is SQVTM and CDR2 is ANQGSEA in the germline V gene. The CDR3 loop reads CSVEVSRLEAFF. The DNA of the CDR3 is TGCAGCGTTGAAGTATCGCGTCTAGAAGCTTTCTTT.

The count of this clone is one. The rearrangement uses TRBV5-1 and TRBJ2-1; no clear D gene. The CDR3 sequence is 13 residues long. The germline V gene has CDR1 SGHRS and CDR2 YFSETQ. The ends were cut back, 1 base at V and 8 bases at J, with 10 bases in the middle. CDR3 coding DNA: TGCGCCAGCAGCTTGAATAGCCGTCATGAGCAGTTCTTC. This gives the protein CASSLNSRHEQFF.

This clone was recorded once. The genes are TRBV4-3 and TRBJ1-1; unclear D gene. Germline assignment: CDR1 LGHNA and CDR2 YSLEER. The V and J ends lost 0 bases and 4 bases respectively, with 6 bases between them. This CDR3 has 13 amino acids. DNA for the CDR3: TGCGCCAGCAGCCAAGACGAGGGCACTGAAGCTTTCTTT. Protein product: CASSQDEGTEAFF.

V gene TRBV29-1 combines with J gene TRBJ1-5, with a tentative D call TRBD1 (6 bases). The germline gives CDR1 SQVTM, CDR2 ANQGSEA. Trimming removed 6 bases from V and 7 bases from J, with 13 bases in between. This CDR3 has 12 residues. The CDR3 protein is CSVRQRGQPQHF. CDR3 sequence (DNA): TGCAGCGTCCGACAGAGGGGGCAGCCCCAGCATTTT.

V and J are TRBV5-1 and TRBJ2-5; 7 positions match TRBD2. This CDR3 comprises 14 residues. V lost 7 bases and J lost 4; bases outside the gene matches: 10. CDR1 is SGHRS and CDR2 is YFSETQ in the germline V gene. The CDR3 nucleotides are TGCGCCAGCGGCCGAGGACTAGACTTAGAGACCCAGTACTTC. It is translated as CASGRGLDLETQYF.

The chain links TRBV2 to TRBJ1-5; no firm D call. The CDR3 covers 13 residues. V lost 4 bases and J lost 9, with 13 bases in between. Germline CDR1 SNHLY, CDR2 FYNNEI. In nucleotides, the CDR3 is TGTGCCAGCAGTGGGGAGGGTGTGGGGCCCCAGCATTTT. Amino acid sequence: CASSGEGVGPQHF. Full variable domain (missing parts from reference TRBV2 and TRBJ1-5): EPEVTQTPSHQVTQMGQEVILRCVPISNHLYFYWYRQILGQKVEFLVSFYNNEISEKSEIFDDQFSVERPDGSNFTLKIRSTKLEDSAMYFCASSGEGVGPQHFGDGTRLSIL.

The rearrangement uses TRBV3-1 (or the pseudogene TRBV3-2) and TRBJ1-3, with D unclear. V lost 0 bases and J 0 bases, leaving 6 bases between the germline ends. The germline gives CDR1 LGHDT, CDR2 YNNKEL (reference sequence). The CDR3 consists of 15 residues. The chain's CDR3 is CASSQDPSSGNTIYF. The CDR3 nucleotides read TGTGCCAGCAGCCAAGACCCAAGCTCTGGAAACACCATATATTTT.

This chain connects TRBV6-5 to TRBJ1-6, with D hard to call. Trimming removed 6 bases from V and 12 bases from J, with 15 bases in between. Germline loops: CDR1 MNHEY, CDR2 SVGAGI. The CDR3 is 13 amino acids. The CDR3 here is CASSKPPGEPLHF. As DNA, the CDR3 is TGTGCCAGCAGCAAACCCCCAGGAGAACCCCTCCACTTT.

The chain joins TRBV15 to TRBJ1-4; no definite D call. The V end lost 0 bases, the J end lost 8 bases, and 16 bases lay between the germline ends. Germline V lookup: CDR1 LNHNV, CDR2 YYDKDF (reference sequence). The CDR3 runs 16 residues. CDR3 in amino acids: CATSRDLPRSLEKLFF. Written as DNA, the CDR3 is TGTGCCACCAGCAGAGATCTACCCCGATCCCTCGAAAAACTGTTTTTT.

The J gene is TRBJ2-3, the V gene TRBV7-9; a possible D gene is TRBD2 (5 bases). The CDR3 extends over 14 amino acids. In germline, CDR1 is SEHNR, CDR2 FQNEAQ (reference sequence). Between the trimmed V and J ends, which lost 7 bases and 1 base, there was a span of 12 bases. CDR3 loop: CASTTSSGTDTQYF. CDR3 sequence (DNA): TGTGCCAGCACCACTAGTTCCGGCACAGATACGCAGTATTTT.

The V call is TRBV4-1, the J call TRBJ1-5; 7 nucleotides match TRBD1. Unmatched junction bases numbered 12, after V lost 4 bases and J lost 6 bases. The CDR3 length is 16 residues. CDR1 is MGHRA and CDR2 is YSYEKL in the germline V gene. CDR3 sequence reads: CASSPLGQDPGQPQHF. Here the CDR3 DNA reads TGCGCCAGCAGCCCCCTCGGACAGGACCCTGGTCAGCCCCAGCATTTT.

This chain connects TRBV24-1 to TRBJ2-2; the D is unclear. CDR3 length: 13 residues. Germline CDR1 and CDR2: KGHDR and SFDVKD. V was trimmed by 8 bases and J by 0 bases, leaving 6 bases between them. CDR3 nucleotide sequence: TGTGCCACCAAGGACGCGAACACCGGGGAGCTGTTTTTT. It translates to CATKDANTGELFF.

J is TRBJ1-1 and V is TRBV9; no clear D gene. In germline, CDR1 is SGDLS, CDR2 YYNGEE. Trimming pared 0 bases from V and 1 base from J, leaving 10 bases between. The CDR3 length is 15 residues. The CDR3 region is CASSVGKASNTEAFF. The CDR3 region has the DNA TGTGCCAGCAGCGTAGGCAAGGCCTCGAACACTGAAGCTTTCTTT.

The chain has TRBV7-8 and TRBJ2-7, with 9 bases that match TRBD2. Germline CDR1 SGHVS, CDR2 FQNEAQ. Unmatched junction bases numbered 6, after V lost 0 bases and J lost 0 bases. The CDR3 has 17 amino acids. The CDR3 bases are TGTGCCAGCAGCTTAGCTGCGGGTAGCGGGGGCTCCTACGAGCAGTACTTC. Its protein product is CASSLAAGSGGSYEQYF.

J is TRBJ2-2 and V is TRBV2; perhaps TRBD1 as D (5 bases). With 5 bases removed from V and 5 bases from J, the gap between germline ends came to 9 bases. Germline CDR1 and CDR2: SNHLY and FYNNEI. This CDR3 spans 13 amino acids. CDR3 residues: CASSPAGTGELFF. The CDR3 DNA sequence: TGTGCCAGCAGTCCCGCAGGGACCGGGGAGCTGTTTTTT.

This chain links TRBV5-6 with TRBJ1-3; the D is unclear. V lost 0 bases to trimming and J lost 3 bases, with 7 bases between them. Germline CDR1 SGHDT, CDR2 YYEEEE. The CDR3 is made up of 14 amino acids. CDR3 bases: TGTGCCAGCAGCTTGGAATCCGTTGGAAACACCATATATTTT. Residues: CASSLESVGNTIYF. The entire variable domain, with the rest obtained from reference TRBV5-6 and TRBJ1-3, is as follows: DAGVTQSPTHLIKTRGQQVTLRCSPKSGHDTVSWYQQALGQGPQFIFQYYEEEERQRGNFPDRFSGHQFPNYSSELNVNALLLGDSALYLCASSLESVGNTIYFGEGSWLTVV.

V is TRBV27 and J is TRBJ1-4; 8 positions agree with TRBD1. Germline CDR1 reads MNHEY; CDR2 reads SMNVEV (reference sequence). The length of the CDR3 is 15 residues. With V trimmed by 5 bases and J by 0 bases, 2 bases remained unmatched. The CDR3 loop reads CASSVGQATNEKLFF. CDR3 coding DNA: TGTGCCAGCAGTGTGGGACAGGCAACTAATGAAAAACTGTTTTTT.

The chain has TRBV19 and TRBJ1-1, with D unclear. The CDR3 is 13 residues long. Germline V gene lookup returns CDR1 LNHDA and CDR2 SQIVND (reference sequence). With 4 bases removed from V and 5 bases from J, the gap between germline ends came to 11 bases. The CDR3 bases are TGTGCCAGTAGTACGTTCGGGGTGACTGAAGCTTTCTTT. Protein sequence: CASSTFGVTEAFF.

This sequence joins TRBV19 and TRBJ2-7; D perhaps matches TRBD1 (5 bases). The CDR3 runs 15 residues. Trimming took 2 bases from V and 5 from J, leaving 16 bases between them. The germline gives CDR1 LNHDA, CDR2 SQIVND (reference sequence). The CDR3 sequence is CASSIRRQGRDEQYF. CDR3 sequence (DNA): TGTGCCAGTAGTATAAGGCGGCAGGGTCGGGACGAGCAGTACTTC.

This chain links TRBV27 with TRBJ2-5, with TRBD2 matching over 8 bases. Germline values: CDR1 MNHEY, CDR2 SMNVEV (reference sequence). Trimming at V came to 8 bases and at J to 4 bases, leaving 3 bases not matched to a gene. The CDR3 is 12 residues long. The CDR3 spells CASGRGGETQYF. DNA for the CDR3: TGTGCCAGCGGACGGGGGGGAGAGACCCAGTACTTC.

V and J are TRBV6-5 and TRBJ1-2; 7 bases are shared with TRBD1. The CDR3 is made up of 15 amino acids. Per germline, CDR1 MNHEY and CDR2 SVGAGI. V trimming: 5 bases; J trimming: 8 bases; junction bases outside the gene matches: 14. In DNA, the CDR3 is TGTGCCAGCAGTCTGCGGACAGGTCCCTTCAGAGGCTACACCTTC. Its translation is CASSLRTGPFRGYTF.

The gene calls are TRBV11-2 and TRBJ2-5; 10 bases match TRBD2. The CDR3 covers 16 residues. V lost 3 bases to trimming and J lost 5 bases; unmatched junction nucleotides: 9. Germline CDR1 SGHAT, CDR2 FQNNGV. The chain's CDR3 is CASSFTGTSVRETQYF. The CDR3 DNA reads as TGTGCCAGCAGCTTCACCGGGACTAGCGTCAGGGAGACCCAGTACTTC.

The V and J genes are TRBV3-1 (or the pseudogene TRBV3-2) and TRBJ2-7, with D possibly matching TRBD1 (6 bases). CDR3 length equals 15 residues. V shed 3 bases and J shed 7 bases, with 19 bases lying between them. CDR1 LGHDT and CDR2 YNNKEL come from the germline V gene (reference sequence). The CDR3 is CASSQSGRGVWEQYF. The DNA for the CDR3 is TGTGCCAGCAGCCAGAGTGGCAGGGGAGTATGGGAGCAGTACTTC.

This chain joins TRBV27 and TRBJ2-2, with TRBD2 matching 7 bases. The germline V gene encodes CDR1 MNHEY and CDR2 SMNVEV (reference sequence). J lost 6 bases, V lost 2 bases, and 3 bases had no gene match. CDR3 length: 14 amino acids. The CDR3 spells CASSLGGGAGELFF. CDR3 nucleotide sequence: TGTGCCAGCAGTTTAGGTGGGGGGGCCGGGGAGCTGTTTTTT.

The sample holds one count of this clone. J is TRBJ2-1 and V is TRBV12-5, with 11 positions matching TRBD2. The CDR3 covers 15 residues. V gave up 6 bases and J gave up 6 bases; unmatched junction bases: 7. Per the germline V gene, CDR1 is LGHNT and CDR2 is FRNRAP. For the CDR3, the DNA is TGTGCTAGTGGCCGAAGACTAGCGGGATCCAATGAGCAGTTCTTC. Encoded protein: CASGRRLAGSNEQFF.

The J gene is TRBJ1-4, the V gene TRBV9, with 7 bases that match TRBD1. The V segment lost 4 bases and the J segment 7 bases; nucleotides outside the gene matches: 10. Germline values: CDR1 SGDLS, CDR2 YYNGEE. CDR3 length: 15 amino acids. CDR3 region: CASSPTGTASEKLFF. The CDR3 DNA sequence: TGTGCCAGCAGCCCCACCGGGACAGCCTCTGAAAAACTGTTTTTT. The whole variable domain, filled in from reference TRBV9 and TRBJ1-4, reads DSGVTQTPKHLITATGQRVTLRCSPRSGDLSVYWYQQSLDQGLQFLIQYYNGEERAKGNILERFSAQQFPDLHSELNLSSLELGDSALYFCASSPTGTASEKLFFGSGTQLSVL.

The V call is TRBV4-1, the J call TRBJ1-5; D is undetermined. Germline V CDR1 and CDR2: MGHRA, YSYEKL. The V end was cut by 3 bases, the J end by 3 bases, with 12 bases between. The CDR3 covers 15 residues. In DNA, the CDR3 is TGCGCCAGCAGCCACCCGGACGGAGTCAATCAGCCCCAGCATTTT. It yields the protein CASSHPDGVNQPQHF.

The chain combines TRBV5-5 with TRBJ1-4; TRBD1 matches at 7 bases. The CDR3 sequence is 14 residues long. The germline V gene has CDR1 SGHKS and CDR2 YYEKEE (reference sequence). After removal of 2 bases from V and 9 bases from J, the junction contained 7 bases not matched to a gene. Here the CDR3 DNA reads TGTGCCAGCAGCTTACCCTACAGGGGTAAAAAACTGTTTTTT. As protein: CASSLPYRGKKLFF. Using reference TRBV5-5 and TRBJ1-4 for the parts outside the CDR3, the full variable domain is DAGVTQSPTHLIKTRGQQVTLRCSPISGHKSVSWYQQVLGQGPQFIFQYYEKEERGRGNFPDRFSARQFPNYSSELNVNALLLGDSALYLCASSLPYRGKKLFFGSGTQLSVL.

The CDR3 DNA follows: TGTGCCAGCAGTTTATGGACAGGGTGGGGAACAGATACGCAGTATTTT. Its protein is CASSLWTGWGTDTQYF. The rearrangement links TRBV27 to TRBJ2-3, with TRBD1 matching 8 bases. J was trimmed by 3 bases and V by 1 base; bases with no gene match: 6. Germline values: CDR1 MNHEY, CDR2 SMNVEV (reference sequence). The CDR3 has 16 amino acids.

This chain joins TRBV28 and TRBJ1-5; a possible D gene is TRBD1 (6 bases). Germline CDR1 and CDR2: MDHEN and SYDVKM. The CDR3 covers 16 residues. Trimming took 2 bases from V and 2 from J, leaving 13 bases between them. CDR3 amino acids: CASSLGGQGGNQPQHF. CDR3 nucleotide sequence: TGTGCCAGCAGTTTAGGGGGGCAGGGTGGCAATCAGCCCCAGCATTTT. Combining the CDR3 with reference TRBV28 and TRBJ1-5 gives the whole variable domain DVKVTQSSRYLVKRTGEKVFLECVQDMDHENMFWYRQDPGLGLRLIYFSYDVKMKEKGDIPEGYSVSREKKERFSLILESASTNQTSMYLCASSLGGQGGNQPQHFGDGTRLSIL.